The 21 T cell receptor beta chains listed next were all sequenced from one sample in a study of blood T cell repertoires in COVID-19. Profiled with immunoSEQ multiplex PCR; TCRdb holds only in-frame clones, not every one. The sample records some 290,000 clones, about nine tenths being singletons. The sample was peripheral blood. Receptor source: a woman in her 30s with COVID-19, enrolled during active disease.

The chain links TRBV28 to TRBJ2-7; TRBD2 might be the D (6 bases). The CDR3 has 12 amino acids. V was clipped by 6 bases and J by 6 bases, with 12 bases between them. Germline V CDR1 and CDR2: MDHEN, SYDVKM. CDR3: CASSLTGGEQYF. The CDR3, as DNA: TGTGCCAGCAGCCTGACCGGGGGCGAGCAGTACTTC. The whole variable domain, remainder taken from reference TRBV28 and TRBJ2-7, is DVKVTQSSRYLVKRTGEKVFLECVQDMDHENMFWYRQDPGLGLRLIYFSYDVKMKEKGDIPEGYSVSREKKERFSLILESASTNQTSMYLCASSLTGGEQYFGPGTRLTVT.

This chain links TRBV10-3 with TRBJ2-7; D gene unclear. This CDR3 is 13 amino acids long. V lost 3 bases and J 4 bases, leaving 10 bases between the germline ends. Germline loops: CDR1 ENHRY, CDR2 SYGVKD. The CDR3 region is CAISETGGYEQYF. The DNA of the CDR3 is TGTGCCATCAGTGAAACGGGTGGGTACGAGCAGTACTTC.

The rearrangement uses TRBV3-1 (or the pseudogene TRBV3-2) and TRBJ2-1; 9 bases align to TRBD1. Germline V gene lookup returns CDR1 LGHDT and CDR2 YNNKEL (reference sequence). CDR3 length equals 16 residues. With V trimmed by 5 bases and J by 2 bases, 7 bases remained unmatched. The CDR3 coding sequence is TGTGCCAGCAGCGTTCTACAGGGGGCGGCCTACAATGAGCAGTTCTTC. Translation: CASSVLQGAAYNEQFF.

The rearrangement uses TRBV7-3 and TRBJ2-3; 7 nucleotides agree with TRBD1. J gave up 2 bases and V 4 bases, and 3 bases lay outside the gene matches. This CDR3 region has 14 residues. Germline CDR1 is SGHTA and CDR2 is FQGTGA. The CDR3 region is CASSSTGVTDTQYF. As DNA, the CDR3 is TGTGCCAGCAGCTCCACAGGGGTCACAGATACGCAGTATTTT.

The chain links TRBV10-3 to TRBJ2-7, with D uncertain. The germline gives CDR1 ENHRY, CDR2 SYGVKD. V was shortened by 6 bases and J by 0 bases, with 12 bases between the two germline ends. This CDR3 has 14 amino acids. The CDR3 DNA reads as TGTGCCATCAGGATAGGCCCGGGCTCCTACGAGCAGTACTTC. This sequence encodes CAIRIGPGSYEQYF.

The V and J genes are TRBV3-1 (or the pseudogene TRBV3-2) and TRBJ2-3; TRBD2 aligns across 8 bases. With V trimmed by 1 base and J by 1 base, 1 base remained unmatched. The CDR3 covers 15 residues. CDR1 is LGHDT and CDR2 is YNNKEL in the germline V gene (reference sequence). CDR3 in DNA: TGTGCCAGCAGCCAAGTCGGGGGGGGCACAGATACGCAGTATTTT. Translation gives CASSQVGGGTDTQYF.

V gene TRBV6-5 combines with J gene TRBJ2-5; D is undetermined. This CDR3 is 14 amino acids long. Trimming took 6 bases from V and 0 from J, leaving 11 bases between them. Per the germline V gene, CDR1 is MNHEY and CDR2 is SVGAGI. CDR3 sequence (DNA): TGTGCCAGCAGGCCGCATGAGTACCAAGAGACCCAGTACTTC. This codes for CASRPHEYQETQYF.

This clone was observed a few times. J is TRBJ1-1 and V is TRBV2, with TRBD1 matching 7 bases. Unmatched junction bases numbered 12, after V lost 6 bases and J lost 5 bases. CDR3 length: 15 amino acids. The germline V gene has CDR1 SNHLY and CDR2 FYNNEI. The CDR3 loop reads CASSPSTGVRTEAFF. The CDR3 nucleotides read TGTGCCAGCAGCCCCAGTACAGGGGTTCGGACTGAAGCTTTCTTT.

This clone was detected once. CDR3 protein: CASSAERGEKLFF. CDR3 coding DNA: TGTGCCAGCAGCGCGGAGAGGGGGGAAAAACTGTTTTTT. The chain uses TRBV7-6 and TRBJ1-4, with TRBD1 as a possible D gene (6 bases). The germline gives CDR1 SGHVS, CDR2 FNYEAQ. The CDR3 covers 13 residues. V lost 5 bases and J 8 bases, leaving 12 bases between the germline ends.

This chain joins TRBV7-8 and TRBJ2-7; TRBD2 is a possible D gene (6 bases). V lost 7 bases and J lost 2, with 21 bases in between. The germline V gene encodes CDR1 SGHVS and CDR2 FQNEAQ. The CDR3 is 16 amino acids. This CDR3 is CASTPRRAYGTYEQYF. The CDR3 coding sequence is TGTGCCAGCACCCCCAGGAGGGCTTACGGGACCTACGAGCAGTACTTC.

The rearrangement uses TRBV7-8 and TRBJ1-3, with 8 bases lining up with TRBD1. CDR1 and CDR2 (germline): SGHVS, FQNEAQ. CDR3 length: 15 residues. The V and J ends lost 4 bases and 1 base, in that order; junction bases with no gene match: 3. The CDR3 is CASSYHRGSGNTIYF. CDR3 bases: TGTGCCAGCAGCTATCACAGGGGGTCTGGAAACACCATATATTTT.

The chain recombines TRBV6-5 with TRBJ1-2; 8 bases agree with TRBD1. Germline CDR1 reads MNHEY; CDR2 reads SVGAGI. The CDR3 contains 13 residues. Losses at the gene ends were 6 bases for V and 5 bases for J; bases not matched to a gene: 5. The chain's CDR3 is CASRGDRSYGYTF. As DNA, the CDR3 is TGTGCCAGCAGAGGGGACAGGTCTTATGGCTACACCTTC.

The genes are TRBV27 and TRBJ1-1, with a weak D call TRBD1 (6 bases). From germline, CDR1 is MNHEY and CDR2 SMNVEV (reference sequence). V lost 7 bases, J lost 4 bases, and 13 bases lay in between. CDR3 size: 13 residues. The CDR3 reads CASTTAGATEAFF. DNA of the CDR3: TGTGCCAGCACAACGGCGGGGGCCACTGAAGCTTTCTTT.

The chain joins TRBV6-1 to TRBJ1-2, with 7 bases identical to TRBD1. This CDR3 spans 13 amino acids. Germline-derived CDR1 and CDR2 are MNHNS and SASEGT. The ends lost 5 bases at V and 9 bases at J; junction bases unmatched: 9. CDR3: CASSPPDRVSYTF. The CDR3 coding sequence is TGTGCCAGCAGTCCCCCTGACAGGGTTAGCTACACCTTC.

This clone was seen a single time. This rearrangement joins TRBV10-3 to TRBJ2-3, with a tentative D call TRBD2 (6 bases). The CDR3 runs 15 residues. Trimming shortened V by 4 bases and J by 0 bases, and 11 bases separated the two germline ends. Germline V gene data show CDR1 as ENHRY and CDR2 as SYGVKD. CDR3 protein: CAISGQRASTDTQYF. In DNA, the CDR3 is TGTGCCATCAGTGGCCAGCGGGCTAGCACAGATACGCAGTATTTT.

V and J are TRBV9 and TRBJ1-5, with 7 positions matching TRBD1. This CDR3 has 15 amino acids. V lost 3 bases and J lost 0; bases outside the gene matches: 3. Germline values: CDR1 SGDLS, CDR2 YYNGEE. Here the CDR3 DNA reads TGTGCCAGCAGCGGGACAGGAGTTAGCAATCAGCCCCAGCATTTT. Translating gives CASSGTGVSNQPQHF.

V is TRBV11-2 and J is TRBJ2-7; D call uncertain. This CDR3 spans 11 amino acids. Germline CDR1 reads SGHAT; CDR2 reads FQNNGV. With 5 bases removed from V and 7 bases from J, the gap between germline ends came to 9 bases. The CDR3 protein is CASSTRQEQYF. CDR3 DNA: TGTGCCAGCAGCACCCGACAAGAGCAGTACTTC.

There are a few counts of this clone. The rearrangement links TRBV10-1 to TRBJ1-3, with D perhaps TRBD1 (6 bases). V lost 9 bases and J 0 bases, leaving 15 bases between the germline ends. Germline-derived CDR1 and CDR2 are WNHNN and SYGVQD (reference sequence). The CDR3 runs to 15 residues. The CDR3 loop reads CASSRDTNSGNTIYF. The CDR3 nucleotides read TGCGCCAGTTCCCGGGACACAAACTCTGGAAACACCATATATTTT.

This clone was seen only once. The CDR3 DNA sequence: TGTGCCAGCAGCGGGGCAGGGGGGCTATACGAGCAGTACTTC. It specifies CASSGAGGLYEQYF. The V call is TRBV7-9, the J call TRBJ2-7, with D possibly being TRBD1 (7 bases). The V gene's germline CDR1 is SEHNR and CDR2 FQNEAQ (reference sequence). The CDR3 runs to 14 residues. Trimming left V 5 bases short and J 4 bases short, with 15 bases between.

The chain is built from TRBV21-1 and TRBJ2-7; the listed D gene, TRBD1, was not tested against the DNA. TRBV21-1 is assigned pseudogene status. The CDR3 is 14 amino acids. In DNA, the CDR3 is TGTGCCAGCAGCAAAGTGGGCCACCTTTACGAGCAGTACTTC. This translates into CASSKVGHLYEQYF.

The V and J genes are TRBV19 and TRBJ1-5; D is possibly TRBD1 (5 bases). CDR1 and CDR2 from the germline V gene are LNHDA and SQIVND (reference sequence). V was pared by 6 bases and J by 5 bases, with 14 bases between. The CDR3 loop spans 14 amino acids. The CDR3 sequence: CASRIGGADQPQHF. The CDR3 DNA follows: TGTGCCAGTAGAATTGGAGGGGCGGATCAGCCCCAGCATTTT.